One T cell receptor beta chain is described in this entry. Its specificity is unknown. Germline V gene lookup returns CDR1 SGHNT and CDR2 YYREEE (reference sequence). This CDR3 has 14 amino acids. Trimming left V 0 bases short and J 1 base short, with 7 bases between. The data stem from a study of immune evolution from preneoplasia to lung adenocarcinoma. Findings and limits, study-wide: From normal lung to invasive adenocarcinoma, top clone frequencies appeared to decrease. Clonality was highest in normal lung, lower in later-stage lesions apparently.

Clones were read by immunoSEQ multiplex PCR, and TCRdb kept only the in-frame ones, dropping some. Counted here are approximately 8,000 clones, around 81% occurring once; the ten biggest clones make up 7.2%. Resections took place in Japan or China from about 2014 to 2017. The chain couples TRBV5-4 to TRBJ1-1; D is ambiguous. Sequencing was done on a sample of FFPE adjacent normal lung tissue. This clonotype was sampled from a person aged 70 to 85 with lung adenocarcinoma. The DNA of the CDR3 is TGTGCCAGCAGCTTGGCGGCACGGAACACTGAAGCTTTCTTT. As protein: CASSLAARNTEAFF.